This passage covers 25 T cell receptor beta chains from one sample sequenced in a study of T cell responses to AZD1222 COVID-19 vaccine. TCRdb's table, derived via immunoSEQ multiplex PCR, lists solely in-frame clones and lacks some. The data hold 150,000 to 200,000 clones, with roughly 94% observed a single time. The sample in question was peripheral blood, obtained 28 days after the second AZD1222 dose. Every receptor here comes from an adult who received the AZD1222 COVID-19 vaccine.

This chain uses TRBV10-3 with TRBJ1-4; 11 positions agree with TRBD1. Germline V gives CDR1 ENHRY, CDR2 SYGVKD. The CDR3 runs to 12 residues. V shed 5 bases, J shed 13 bases, and the junction held 3 bases outside the gene matches. The CDR3 coding sequence is TGTGCCATCAGTCGGACAGGGGGCGGACTGTTTTTT. This sequence encodes CAISRTGGGLFF.

The chain uses TRBV5-4 and TRBJ2-6; D call uncertain. The CDR3 runs to 15 residues. Looked up from germline, CDR1 is SGHNT and CDR2 is YYREEE (reference sequence). The germline V and J ends were trimmed by 1 base and 1 base, with 6 bases remaining between them. CDR3 nucleotides: TGTGCCAGCAGCTTGTTGGCTTCTGGGGCCAACGTCCTGACTTTC. Residues: CASSLLASGANVLTF.

The rearrangement links TRBV18 to TRBJ2-1; the D is unclear. V was shortened by 0 bases and J by 5 bases, with 11 bases between the two germline ends. The CDR3 is 15 amino acids. Germline values: CDR1 KGHSH, CDR2 LQKENI. This CDR3 reads CASSPPSMRNNEQFF. The CDR3 DNA reads as TGTGCCAGCTCACCACCGTCTATGAGGAACAATGAGCAGTTCTTC.

The V gene is TRBV6-1, the J gene TRBJ2-5; TRBD1 agrees at 10 bases. Germline V gene data show CDR1 as MNHNS and CDR2 as SASEGT. V was pared by 2 bases and J by 3 bases, with 6 bases of the junction left unmatched. The CDR3 loop spans 16 amino acids. Here the CDR3 reads CASSETPGQGKETQYF. The CDR3 nucleotides read TGTGCCAGCAGTGAAACACCGGGACAGGGGAAAGAGACCCAGTACTTC.

J is TRBJ2-1 and V is TRBV11-3; 8 bases fit TRBD1. V gave up 1 base and J gave up 5 bases; unmatched junction bases: 10. CDR3 length: 17 amino acids. Germline V gene data show CDR1 as SGHNT and CDR2 as YENEEA. The CDR3 protein is CASSLVVGQGKNNEQFF. CDR3 DNA: TGTGCCAGCAGCTTAGTAGTCGGACAGGGTAAGAACAATGAGCAGTTCTTC.

In this sample, this clone turned up a few times. The rearrangement uses TRBV5-1 and TRBJ1-2; 9 bases are a match to TRBD1. The CDR3 runs 14 residues. With 3 bases clipped from V and 8 bases from J, the junction kept 8 bases outside the gene matches. Germline values: CDR1 SGHRS, CDR2 YFSETQ. The CDR3 here is CASSSPGQGGGYTF. In DNA, the CDR3 is TGCGCCAGCAGCTCTCCGGGACAGGGCGGGGGCTACACCTTC.

Here the CDR3 reads CASSSFPGGQPQHF. CDR3 sequence (DNA): TGTGCCAGCAGTTCGTTCCCCGGGGGTCAGCCCCAGCATTTT. The chain combines TRBV27 with TRBJ1-5, with D perhaps TRBD1 (5 bases). The V and J ends lost 4 bases and 6 bases respectively, with 13 bases between them. Germline loops: CDR1 MNHEY, CDR2 SMNVEV (reference sequence). CDR3 size: 14 residues.

This chain links TRBV19 with TRBJ1-6, with D maybe TRBD1 (6 bases). Germline CDR1 reads LNHDA; CDR2 reads SQIVND (reference sequence). Between the trimmed V and J ends, which lost 1 base and 2 bases, there was a span of 6 bases. CDR3 size: 15 residues. The CDR3 sequence: CASSIGTAYNSPLHF. CDR3 bases: TGTGCCAGTAGTATAGGGACAGCCTATAATTCACCCCTCCACTTT. Combining the CDR3 with reference TRBV19 and TRBJ1-6 gives the whole variable domain DGGITQSPKYLFRKEGQNVTLSCEQNLNHDAMYWYRQDPGQGLRLIYYSQIVNDFQKGDIAEGYSVSREKKESFPLTVTSAQKNPTAFYLCASSIGTAYNSPLHFGNGTRLTVT.

J is TRBJ1-6 and V is TRBV7-8, with D unclear. CDR3 size: 15 residues. From germline, CDR1 is SGHVS and CDR2 FQNEAQ. Trimming took off 0 bases at V and 3 bases at J, with 6 bases between the two ends. As DNA, the CDR3 is TGTGCCAGCAGCTTAGCTACAGTCTATAATTCACCCCTCCACTTT. Its protein is CASSLATVYNSPLHF.

This clone has more than one count but fewer than ten. The CDR3 region has the DNA TGTGCCAGTAGTATGGGCAGATTATATGGCTACACCTTC. Translating gives CASSMGRLYGYTF. The chain recombines TRBV19 with TRBJ1-2; no reliable D call. Germline CDR1 is LNHDA and CDR2 is SQIVND (reference sequence). CDR3 length equals 13 residues. V was shortened by 3 bases and J by 5 bases, with 10 bases between the two germline ends. Combining the CDR3 with reference TRBV19 and TRBJ1-2 gives the whole variable domain DGGITQSPKYLFRKEGQNVTLSCEQNLNHDAMYWYRQDPGQGLRLIYYSQIVNDFQKGDIAEGYSVSREKKESFPLTVTSAQKNPTAFYLCASSMGRLYGYTFGSGTRLTVV.

The chain has TRBV25-1 and TRBJ1-2, with D perhaps TRBD1 (6 bases). This CDR3 has 13 amino acids. Trimming took off 5 bases at V and 5 bases at J, with 12 bases between the two ends. Germline V lookup: CDR1 MGHDK, CDR2 SYGVNS. The DNA of the CDR3 is TGTGCCAGCAGTCGGGGGGCTTGGTATGGCTACACCTTC. Translated: CASSRGAWYGYTF.

Worth noting for this clone: Other DNA sequences in the same sample also yield this CDR3. The V gene is TRBV9, the J gene TRBJ1-3; D not certain. The CDR3 consists of 14 residues. Germline values: CDR1 SGDLS, CDR2 YYNGEE. Between the trimmed V and J ends, which lost 4 bases and 1 base, there was a span of 9 bases. The CDR3 region is CASSPTTSGNTIYF. The CDR3 nucleotides read TGTGCCAGCAGCCCTACCACGTCTGGAAACACCATATATTTT.

This chain uses TRBV20-1 with TRBJ1-2; D may be TRBD1 (6 bases). The CDR3 runs 11 residues. Trimming shortened V by 6 bases and J by 8 bases, and 13 bases separated the two germline ends. Germline values: CDR1 DFQATT, CDR2 SNEGSKA (reference sequence). CDR3 loop: CSAAAGEGYTF. The DNA of the CDR3 is TGCAGTGCCGCGGCAGGGGAAGGCTACACCTTC.

This chain connects TRBV27 to TRBJ1-3, with D possibly matching TRBD1 (5 bases). The CDR3 is 16 amino acids. The V and J ends lost 6 bases and 4 bases respectively, with 19 bases between them. Germline V gene data show CDR1 as MNHEY and CDR2 as SMNVEV (reference sequence). The CDR3 DNA is TGTGCCAGCAGCACGAAAAAGACTACAGGCGGAAACACCATATATTTT. Residues: CASSTKKTTGGNTIYF.

The V and J genes are TRBV10-3 and TRBJ2-7, with D hard to call. The V end was cut by 3 bases, the J end by 3 bases, with 15 bases between. Germline V gives CDR1 ENHRY, CDR2 SYGVKD. This CDR3 has 15 residues. CDR3 nucleotides: TGTGCCATCAGTGACCCCTCCTACCCCCACTACGAGCAGTACTTC. It codes for CAISDPSYPHYEQYF.

J is TRBJ2-2 and V is TRBV28; tentative D call: TRBD1 (8 bases). With 8 bases removed from V and 4 bases from J, the gap between germline ends came to 17 bases. CDR3 length: 15 residues. The V gene's germline CDR1 is MDHEN and CDR2 SYDVKM. The CDR3 loop is CASWGNRGGTGELFF. DNA of the CDR3: TGTGCCAGCTGGGGAAACAGGGGGGGCACCGGGGAGCTGTTTTTT.

This rearrangement joins TRBV30 to TRBJ2-5; no firm D call. The CDR3 covers 12 residues. CDR1 and CDR2 (germline): GTSNPN, SVGIG (reference sequence). V was shortened by 2 bases and J by 5 bases, with 9 bases between the two germline ends. CDR3: CAWSFTTETQYF. DNA for the CDR3: TGTGCCTGGAGTTTCACCACCGAGACCCAGTACTTC. The full variable domain, rest sourced from reference TRBV30 and TRBJ2-5, is SQTIHQWPATLVQPVGSPLSLECTVEGTSNPNLYWYRQAAGRGLQLLFYSVGIGQISSEVPQNLSASRPQDRQFILSSKKLLLSDSGFYLCAWSFTTETQYFGPGTRLLVL.

The J gene is TRBJ2-5, the V gene TRBV14, with TRBD2 identical over 7 bases. The CDR3 spans 14 residues. CDR1 and CDR2 from the germline V gene are SGHDN and FVKESK. The V segment lost 5 bases and the J segment 2 bases; nucleotides outside the gene matches: 5. CDR3 protein: CASSGGGPQETQYF. DNA for the CDR3: TGTGCCAGCAGCGGCGGGGGACCGCAAGAGACCCAGTACTTC.

The V gene is TRBV29-1, the J gene TRBJ1-5; D is ambiguous. V shed 5 bases and J shed 4 bases, with 12 bases lying between them. Germline V gene lookup returns CDR1 SQVTM and CDR2 ANQGSEA. This CDR3 region has 13 residues. CDR3 bases: TGCAGCGTTTCCTCGGGTCGAAATCAGCCCCAGCATTTT. It codes for CSVSSGRNQPQHF.

This chain connects TRBV5-5 to TRBJ2-1, with TRBD2 matching over 8 bases. V lost 4 bases to trimming and J lost 0 bases; unmatched junction nucleotides: 3. The CDR3 extends over 15 amino acids. Germline values: CDR1 SGHKS, CDR2 YYEKEE (reference sequence). Here the CDR3 reads CASSPGGFSYNEQFF. CDR3 sequence (DNA): TGTGCCAGCAGCCCGGGGGGGTTCTCCTACAATGAGCAGTTCTTC.

The chain has TRBV12-5 and TRBJ1-2; possibly TRBD1 for D (5 bases). CDR3 length: 13 residues. The germline V gene has CDR1 LGHNT and CDR2 FRNRAP. Trimming shortened V by 1 base and J by 4 bases, and 7 bases separated the two germline ends. CDR3 nucleotide sequence: TGTGCTAGTGGTTTGGCAGGGCGCTATGGCTACACCTTC. Its translation: CASGLAGRYGYTF.

The V call is TRBV6-1, the J call TRBJ1-5; D call uncertain. From germline, CDR1 is MNHNS and CDR2 SASEGT. The CDR3 is 16 amino acids. The ends were cut back, 4 bases at V and 4 bases at J, with 17 bases in the middle. The CDR3 reads CASSADRNKRNQPQHF. Here the CDR3 DNA reads TGTGCCAGCAGTGCCGATCGAAATAAGAGGAATCAGCCCCAGCATTTT.

The V gene is TRBV19, the J gene TRBJ1-5; no firm D call. V was pared by 5 bases and J by 2 bases, with 4 bases between. The germline V gene encodes CDR1 LNHDA and CDR2 SQIVND (reference sequence). This CDR3 comprises 12 residues. The CDR3 DNA reads TGTGCCAGTAGTGTCGGCAATCAGCCCCAGCATTTT. Translating it yields CASSVGNQPQHF.

The V and J genes are TRBV7-8 and TRBJ1-1; 7 positions agree with TRBD1. The CDR3 covers 14 residues. Germline lookup yields CDR1 SGHVS and CDR2 FQNEAQ. The J segment lost 8 bases and the V segment lost 4 bases, leaving 10 bases of the junction unmatched. The DNA of the CDR3 is TGTGCCAGCAGCTCAAACAGGGGCGGACGGGAAGCTTTCTTT. Amino acids: CASSSNRGGREAFF.

This clone has only a few counts. V is TRBV28 and J is TRBJ2-7; D tentatively fits TRBD1 or TRBD2 (5 bases each). The CDR3 length is 15 residues. Germline CDR1 reads MDHEN; CDR2 reads SYDVKM. With 5 bases removed from V and 1 base from J, the gap between germline ends came to 15 bases. In DNA form, the CDR3 reads TGTGCCAGCAGTCCAGGGTTCGGGGTATCCTACGAGCAGTACTTC. It codes for CASSPGFGVSYEQYF.